This T cell receptor beta chain was retrieved from a study of cytotoxic CD8 clonotypes in ibrutinib-treated CLL. Study overall: Among patients, some 25 responded partially and 2 completely; about 14 then stayed remitted and 12 progressed after median around 70 months. Productive templates averaged about 260,000 per sample, and productive rearrangements 90,000 to 100,000.

The germline gives CDR1 MNHNS, CDR2 SASEGT. With 8 bases clipped from V and 6 bases from J, the junction kept 13 bases outside the gene matches. CDR3 size: 16 residues. General study findings and limits: For progressing versus sustained-remission patients, sampling times were not the same. Public clonotypes (which were uncommon) either contracted or remained stable on treatment.

The table came from immunoSEQ multiplex PCR; TCRdb's copy has only in-frame clones and leaves some out. The sample holds about 35,000 clones, around 53% seen once. With regard to this clone: No antigen is known for it.

The source material was PBMCs, sampled before ibrutinib treatment. The chain recombines TRBV6-1 with TRBJ1-6, with 7 bases fitting TRBD1. The TCR was taken from a human donor with chronic lymphocytic leukemia. The CDR3 region has the DNA TGTGCCAGCGGTGGACCTCCGGGACAGAGTAATTCACCCCTCCACTTT. It encodes CASGGPPGQSNSPLHF.